A single TCR beta chain is shown here with its context. Method: immunoSEQ multiplex PCR; TCRdb's copy keeps in-frame clones and lacks some. The repertoire holds about 210,000 clones, with roughly four fifths as singletons. CDR3 length: 13 residues. Germline V gene lookup returns CDR1 SNHLY and CDR2 FYNNEI. Trimming removed 2 bases at V and 3 bases at J, with 7 bases between. The data stem from a study of blood T cell repertoires in COVID-19. The TCR originated in a woman aged 40 to 50 with acute or convalescent COVID-19. Sequencing was done on a sample of peripheral blood. This chain uses TRBV2 with TRBJ1-2, with D uncertain. The CDR3 bases are TGTGCCAGCAGTGAACCCCCGGACTATGGCTACACCTTC. Its translation is CASSEPPDYGYTF. Full variable domain (outside the CDR3, taken from reference TRBV2 and TRBJ1-2): EPEVTQTPSHQVTQMGQEVILRCVPISNHLYFYWYRQILGQKVEFLVSFYNNEISEKSEIFDDQFSVERPDGSNFTLKIRSTKLEDSAMYFCASSEPPDYGYTFGSGTRLTVV.